The 28 T cell receptor beta chains below all came from one sample that was sequenced in a study of identical twins. TCRdb processed the 5' RACE reads anew with MiXCR; each CDR3 protein has one entry. There are roughly 630,000 distinct CDR3 sequences in the sample; less than 9% occur only once, and 1.5% to 2% lies in the top ten. The sample was also linked to a second study, of yellow fever vaccine responses in identical twins.

Sequenced: PBMCs. The receptors stem from a woman aged 18-29 years in good health.

This clonotype was recorded at least ten times. The V call is TRBV29-1, the J call TRBJ1-5; possible D gene TRBD1, 5 bases. V was trimmed by 6 bases and J by 4 bases, leaving 19 bases between them. The germline V gene has CDR1 SQVTM and CDR2 ANQGSEA. CDR3 length: 15 amino acids. CDR3 DNA: TGCAGCGTGACCGAAGACTCAGGGTTGAATCAGCCCCAGCATTTT. It specifies CSVTEDSGLNQPQHF.

This clonotype was found many times. V is TRBV3-1 and J is TRBJ1-5; D gene ambiguous. The ends were cut back, 0 bases at V and 7 bases at J, with 10 bases in the middle. The CDR3 spans 14 residues. CDR1 and CDR2 from the germline V gene are LGHDT and YNNKEL (reference sequence). The CDR3 nucleotides read TGTGCCAGCAGCCAAGATAGGGCTCGGCAGCCCCAGCATTTT. This encodes CASSQDRARQPQHF.

This clonotype has just a few counts. The chain joins TRBV6-5 to TRBJ2-7; TRBD2 matches 7 bases. CDR1 MNHEY and CDR2 SVGAGI come from the germline V gene. The V segment lost 2 bases and the J segment 4 bases; nucleotides outside the gene matches: 5. This CDR3 region has 14 residues. The CDR3 region has the DNA TGTGCCAGCAGTTACGGCGGGAGTCGGTACGAGCAGTACTTC. This encodes CASSYGGSRYEQYF.

The chain links TRBV20-1 to TRBJ1-6; weak D call: TRBD1 (6 bases). The V end was cut by 1 base, the J end by 5 bases, with 15 bases between. Germline CDR1 reads DFQATT; CDR2 reads SNEGSKA (reference sequence). The CDR3 spans 16 residues. The CDR3 loop is CSARGKGTLDNSPLHF. CDR3 nucleotide sequence: TGCAGTGCTAGAGGGAAAGGGACACTGGATAATTCACCCCTCCACTTT.

This clonotype was recorded at least ten times. The CDR3, as DNA: TGCGCCAGCAGCTCCGGGACTAGCGGCTCCACAGATACGCAGTATTTT. It is translated as CASSSGTSGSTDTQYF. V is TRBV5-1 and J is TRBJ2-3, with 11 bases fitting TRBD2. After removal of 3 bases from V and 2 bases from J, the junction contained 5 bases not matched to a gene. This CDR3 comprises 16 residues. CDR1 SGHRS and CDR2 YFSETQ come from the germline V gene.

The V call is TRBV7-9, the J call TRBJ2-7; the D gene could be TRBD1 or TRBD2 (5 bases each). Looked up from germline, CDR1 is SEHNR and CDR2 is FQNEAQ (reference sequence). This CDR3 region has 15 residues. The V end lost 5 bases, the J end lost 9 bases, and 23 bases lay between the germline ends. In DNA, the CDR3 is TGTGCCAGCAGCCCCGGCGTCCGAGGGGTCGAGGGGCAGTACGTC. It is translated as CASSPGVRGVEGQYV.

This clonotype has a handful of counts. The chain has TRBV5-6 and TRBJ1-2; D call uncertain. Germline V CDR1 and CDR2: SGHDT, YYEEEE. Deletions cut 0 bases from V and 7 bases from J, with 10 bases between. The CDR3 spans 13 residues. The CDR3 nucleotides are TGTGCCAGCAGCTTGGCCAAGTCGTCTGGCTACACCTTC. Translation: CASSLAKSSGYTF. Filled out from reference TRBV5-6 and TRBJ1-2, the complete variable domain reads DAGVTQSPTHLIKTRGQQVTLRCSPKSGHDTVSWYQQALGQGPQFIFQYYEEEERQRGNFPDRFSGHQFPNYSSELNVNALLLGDSALYLCASSLAKSSGYTFGSGTRLTVV.

This clonotype occurred a few times. The chain combines TRBV5-1 with TRBJ2-7, with a weak D call TRBD1 (6 bases). CDR3 length: 14 amino acids. The germline CDR1 and CDR2 sequences are SGHRS and YFSETQ. V was shortened by 7 bases and J by 2 bases, with 16 bases between the two germline ends. The CDR3 DNA sequence: TGCGCCAGCCAAGCCGACTGGGGGCCCTACGAGCAGTACTTC. Translated: CASQADWGPYEQYF.

This clonotype was recorded many times. This sequence joins TRBV5-1 and TRBJ2-3, with 7 bases that match TRBD2. From germline, CDR1 is SGHRS and CDR2 YFSETQ. The CDR3 length is 16 residues. Trimming took 2 bases from V and 5 from J; bases not matched to a gene: 11. CDR3 DNA sequence: TGCGCCAGCAGCTTAGAGGGGAGGGCCGGCATAGATACGCAGTATTTT. Protein product: CASSLEGRAGIDTQYF.

V gene TRBV4-2 combines with J gene TRBJ1-1; D is uncertain. The V gene lost 0 bases and the J gene lost 8 bases, with 19 bases spanning the gap. Germline CDR1 LGHNA, CDR2 YNFKEQ. The CDR3 has 16 amino acids. The CDR3 DNA reads TGTGCCAGCAGCCAAGAGGGCAGCCGGGCCCTTTCGGAAGCTTTCTTT. Protein: CASSQEGSRALSEAFF.

This clonotype was counted a few times. The chain recombines TRBV19 with TRBJ2-1, with 9 bases aligning to TRBD2. V trimming: 7 bases; J trimming: 9 bases; junction bases outside the gene matches: 10. The length of the CDR3 is 14 residues. Germline CDR1 and CDR2: LNHDA and SQIVND (reference sequence). In nucleotides, the CDR3 is TGTGCCAGTACGGCTAGCGGGGATTTGGGTGAGCAGTTCTTC. Amino acids: CASTASGDLGEQFF.

This clonotype was detected many times. The chain combines TRBV27 with TRBJ1-1; D unresolved. This CDR3 has 14 amino acids. V was pared by 5 bases and J by 4 bases, with 14 bases between. Germline CDR1 is MNHEY and CDR2 is SMNVEV (reference sequence). CDR3 protein: CASSLDQLGTEAFF. In DNA, the CDR3 is TGTGCCAGCAGTCTTGACCAGTTAGGCACTGAAGCTTTCTTT.

V usage is TRBV20-1 and J usage is TRBJ2-3; D gene uncertain. CDR3 length: 12 residues. Trimming stripped 6 bases from V and 4 bases from J, with 11 bases between. Germline-derived CDR1 and CDR2 are DFQATT and SNEGSKA (reference sequence). DNA for the CDR3: TGCAGTGCCCCAATAACAGCAGATACGCAGTATTTT. Translation: CSAPITADTQYF.

This clonotype was recorded a few times. This CDR3 reads CASSQEGPGTDTQYF. The CDR3 DNA reads as TGTGCCAGCAGCCAAGAGGGGCCAGGCACAGATACGCAGTATTTT. The genes are TRBV3-1 and TRBJ2-3; D is possibly TRBD1 (5 bases). This CDR3 contains 15 residues. V lost 0 bases and J lost 1, with 8 bases in between. Germline V CDR1 and CDR2: LGHDT, YNNKEL (reference sequence).

This chain connects TRBV20-1 to TRBJ2-1; TRBD2 aligns across 9 bases. With 7 bases clipped from V and 7 bases from J, the junction kept 8 bases outside the gene matches. The CDR3 runs 13 residues. Germline-derived CDR1 and CDR2 are DFQATT and SNEGSKA (reference sequence). DNA of the CDR3: TGCAGTGGAAGGCGGGGGGGCATAAATGAGCAGTTCTTC. This translates into CSGRRGGINEQFF.

This chain uses TRBV20-1 with TRBJ2-5, with TRBD2 as a possible D gene (7 bases). CDR1 DFQATT and CDR2 SNEGSKA come from the germline V gene (reference sequence). Trimming stripped 0 bases from V and 4 bases from J, with 15 bases between. The CDR3 runs 15 residues. CDR3 nucleotide sequence: TGCAGTGCTAGAGACCCGGGGGGCGGAGGAGAGACCCAGTACTTC. It specifies CSARDPGGGGETQYF.

This clonotype was observed a few times. This rearrangement joins TRBV4-1 to TRBJ2-7; TRBD2 matches at 7 bases. The CDR3 loop spans 15 amino acids. The ends lost 1 base at V and 4 bases at J; junction bases unmatched: 7. CDR1 and CDR2 (germline): MGHRA, YSYEKL. The CDR3: CASSQGYSGDYEQYF. The CDR3 nucleotides are TGCGCCAGCAGCCAAGGGTACAGCGGGGATTACGAGCAGTACTTC.

Only a few counts were recorded for this clonotype. The rearrangement joins TRBV11-2 to TRBJ2-1, with 7 bases that match TRBD2. The CDR3 is 16 amino acids. Germline CDR1 is SGHAT and CDR2 is FQNNGV. V trimming: 0 bases; J trimming: 4 bases; junction bases outside the gene matches: 6. The CDR3 is CASSLDPSGSYNEQFF. In DNA, the CDR3 is TGTGCCAGCAGCTTAGATCCTAGCGGAAGTTACAATGAGCAGTTCTTC.

This clonotype was detected many times. The genes are TRBV6-1 and TRBJ2-1; D is perhaps TRBD2 (5 bases). The germline CDR1 and CDR2 sequences are MNHNS and SASEGT. The CDR3 runs 15 residues. V lost 7 bases to trimming and J lost 1 base, with 14 bases between them. The CDR3 loop is CASTLQLVSYNEQFF. The DNA of the CDR3 is TGTGCCAGCACCCTGCAACTAGTATCCTACAATGAGCAGTTCTTC.

This clonotype appeared many times. J is TRBJ2-1 and V is TRBV12-3 or TRBV12-4, with 7 bases that match TRBD2. This CDR3 is built from 16 residues. V was pared by 6 bases and J by 0 bases, with 8 bases of the junction left unmatched. The CDR3 reads CASRPPGGSSYNEQFF. In DNA form, the CDR3 reads TGTGCCAGCAGGCCCCCCGGGGGGTCCTCCTACAATGAGCAGTTCTTC.

The V gene is TRBV12-3 or TRBV12-4, the J gene TRBJ2-7; 10 nucleotides match TRBD2. The V gene end was trimmed by 0 bases and the J gene end by 2 bases; junction bases not matched to a gene: 1. The CDR3 is 15 residues long. The CDR3, as DNA: TGTGCCAGCAGTTTAGCACTAGCGGGACCCTACGAGCAGTACTTC. Its protein is CASSLALAGPYEQYF.

This clonotype showed up just a few times. The rearrangement uses TRBV4-1 and TRBJ2-2; either TRBD1 or TRBD2 may fit D (5 bases each). The CDR3 sequence is 15 residues long. V shed 3 bases and J shed 0 bases, with 8 bases lying between them. The germline V gene encodes CDR1 MGHRA and CDR2 YSYEKL. The CDR3 sequence is CASSQWDPNTGELFF. The CDR3 DNA follows: TGCGCCAGCAGCCAGTGGGACCCGAACACCGGGGAGCTGTTTTTT.

There are many counts of this clonotype. V is TRBV12-3 or TRBV12-4 and J is TRBJ2-7; D is ambiguous. The CDR3 has 11 residues. V lost 5 bases and J lost 4, with 6 bases in between. CDR3 nucleotide sequence: TGTGCCAGCAGTGATCGGTACGAGCAGTACTTC. Protein product: CASSDRYEQYF.

This clonotype has more than one count but fewer than ten. V gene TRBV20-1 combines with J gene TRBJ2-3; possible D gene TRBD2, 6 bases. Germline V CDR1 and CDR2: DFQATT, SNEGSKA (reference sequence). V lost 7 bases to trimming and J lost 6 bases, with 17 bases between them. The CDR3 contains 13 residues. CDR3 in DNA: TGCAGTGTCCCGGGACTCCCTCGGGATACGCAGTATTTT. Amino acid sequence: CSVPGLPRDTQYF.

The chain uses TRBV3-1 and TRBJ2-7; 9 bases fit TRBD1. CDR1 and CDR2 from the germline V gene are LGHDT and YNNKEL (reference sequence). V shed 4 bases, J shed 4 bases, and the junction held 8 bases outside the gene matches. The CDR3 has 15 amino acids. The CDR3 DNA reads TGTGCCAGCAGCCCCGAAACAGGGGGCAGGTACGAGCAGTACTTC. Translated: CASSPETGGRYEQYF.

The chain links TRBV7-9 to TRBJ2-2, with D possibly matching TRBD2 (6 bases). Germline V gene sequence: CDR1 SEHNR, CDR2 FQNEAQ (reference sequence). The V and J ends lost 4 bases and 5 bases respectively, with 14 bases between them. The CDR3 runs 15 residues. The CDR3 loop reads CASSYPAGRTGELFF. CDR3 DNA sequence: TGTGCCAGCAGCTACCCGGCAGGGAGGACCGGGGAGCTGTTTTTT.

The sample holds many counts of this clonotype. V and J are TRBV20-1 and TRBJ1-2; D may be TRBD1 (6 bases). The CDR3 covers 14 residues. From germline, CDR1 is DFQATT and CDR2 SNEGSKA (reference sequence). V dropped 0 bases and J dropped 4 bases, with 12 bases sitting between them. CDR3 region: CSAREGAGSYGYTF. The CDR3 DNA follows: TGCAGTGCTAGAGAGGGGGCGGGGTCCTATGGCTACACCTTC.

This clonotype was seen more than once but under ten times. The gene calls are TRBV5-1 and TRBJ2-7; 7 nucleotides line up with TRBD1. The germline V gene has CDR1 SGHRS and CDR2 YFSETQ. The CDR3 totals 16 residues. V lost 4 bases and J lost 1; bases outside the gene matches: 11. The CDR3 nucleotides read TGCGCCAGCAGCCCGGGACAGTTCTCGACTTCCTACGAGCAGTACTTC. Translated, it gives CASSPGQFSTSYEQYF.